This T cell receptor (beta chain) was documented in a study of neurological immune-mediated disorders. In the study overall: Of the multiple sclerosis patients, around 34 in total, roughly 31 were relapsing-remitting and 3 were secondary progressive.

TCRdb recomputed calls from the 5' RACE reads with MiXCR, one row per CDR3 protein. Of about 66,000 distinct CDR3 sequences listed, nearly 3.5% are singletons. This clonotype appeared many times. V shed 5 bases, J shed 5 bases, and the junction held 6 bases outside the gene matches. Germline V gene sequence: CDR1 ENHRY, CDR2 SYGVKD. The CDR3 extends over 15 amino acids. The receptor's source is a middle-aged man with multiple sclerosis. Material for sequencing was PBMCs. This chain joins TRBV10-3 and TRBJ2-1, with TRBD2 matching over 10 bases. CDR3 protein: CAISTGTSADNEQFF. The CDR3 coding sequence is TGTGCCATCAGTACCGGGACTAGCGCCGACAATGAGCAGTTCTTC.